This T cell receptor (beta chain) originates from a study of T cell changes during pregnancy in multiple sclerosis. The V gene's germline CDR1 is SGHNT and CDR2 YENEEA. V lost 1 base and J 3 bases, leaving 4 bases between the germline ends. This CDR3 has 13 residues. Profiled with immunoSEQ multiplex PCR; TCRdb holds only in-frame clones, not every one. The sample shows 70,000 to 95,000 clones, 94% of them seen only once. Here the sequenced sample was peripheral blood, taken in the third trimester of pregnancy. The rearrangement uses TRBV11-3 and TRBJ2-1; D remains ambiguous. The source of this sequence is a female donor with multiple sclerosis, enrolled in a pregnancy study. The CDR3 spells CASSLGLYNEQFF. CDR3 DNA: TGTGCCAGCAGCTTAGGACTCTACAATGAGCAGTTCTTC.